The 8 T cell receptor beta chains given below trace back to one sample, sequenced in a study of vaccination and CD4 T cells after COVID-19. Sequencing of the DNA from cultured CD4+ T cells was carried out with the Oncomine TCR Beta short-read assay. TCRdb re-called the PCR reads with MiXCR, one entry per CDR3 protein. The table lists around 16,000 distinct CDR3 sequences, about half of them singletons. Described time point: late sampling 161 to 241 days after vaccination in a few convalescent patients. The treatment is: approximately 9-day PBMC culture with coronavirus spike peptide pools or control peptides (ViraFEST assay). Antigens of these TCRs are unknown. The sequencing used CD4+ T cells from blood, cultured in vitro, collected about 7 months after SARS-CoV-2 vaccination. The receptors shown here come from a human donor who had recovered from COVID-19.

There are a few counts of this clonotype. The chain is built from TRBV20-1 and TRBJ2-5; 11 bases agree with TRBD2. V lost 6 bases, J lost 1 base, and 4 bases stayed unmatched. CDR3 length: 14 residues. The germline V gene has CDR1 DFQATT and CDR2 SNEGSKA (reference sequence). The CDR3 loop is CSAGGTSGQETQYF. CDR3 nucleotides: TGCAGTGCGGGGGGGACTAGCGGCCAAGAGACCCAGTACTTC.

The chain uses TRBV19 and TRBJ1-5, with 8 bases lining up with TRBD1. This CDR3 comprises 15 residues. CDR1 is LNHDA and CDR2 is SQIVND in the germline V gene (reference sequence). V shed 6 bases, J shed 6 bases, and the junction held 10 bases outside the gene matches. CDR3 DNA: TGTGCCAGTAGGGCAGCAGGGGGCCGGGGTCAGCCCCAGCATTTT. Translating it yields CASRAAGGRGQPQHF.

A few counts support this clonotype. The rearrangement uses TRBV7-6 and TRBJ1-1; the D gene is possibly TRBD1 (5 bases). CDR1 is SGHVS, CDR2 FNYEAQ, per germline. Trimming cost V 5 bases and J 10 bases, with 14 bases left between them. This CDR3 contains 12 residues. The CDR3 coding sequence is TGTGCCAGCAGCCCGTGGGGCGAGGGAGCTTTCTTT. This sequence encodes CASSPWGEGAFF.

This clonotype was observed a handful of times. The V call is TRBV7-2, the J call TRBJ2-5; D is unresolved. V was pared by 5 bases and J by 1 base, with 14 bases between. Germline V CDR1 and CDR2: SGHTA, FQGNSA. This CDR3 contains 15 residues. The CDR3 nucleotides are TGTGCCAGCAGCACGACCCCCCCTAGCCAAGAGACCCAGTACTTC. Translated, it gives CASSTTPPSQETQYF.

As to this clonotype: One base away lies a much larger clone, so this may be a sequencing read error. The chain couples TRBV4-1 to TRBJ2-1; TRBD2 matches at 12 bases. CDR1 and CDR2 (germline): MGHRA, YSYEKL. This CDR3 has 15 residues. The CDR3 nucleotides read TGCGCCAGCAGACCCGGACTAGCGGGACGGAACGAGCAGAACTTC. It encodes CASRPGLAGRNEQNF.

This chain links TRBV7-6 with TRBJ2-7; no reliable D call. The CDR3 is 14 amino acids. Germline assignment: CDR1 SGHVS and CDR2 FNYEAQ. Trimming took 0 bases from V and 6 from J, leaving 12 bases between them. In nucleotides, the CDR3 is TGTGCCAGCAGCTTAGCCTCCGGATGGACCGAGCAGTACTTC. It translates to CASSLASGWTEQYF.

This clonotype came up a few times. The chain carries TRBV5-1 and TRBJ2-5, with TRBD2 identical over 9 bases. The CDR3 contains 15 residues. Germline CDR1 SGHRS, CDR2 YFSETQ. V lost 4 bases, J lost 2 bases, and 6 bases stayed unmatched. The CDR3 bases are TGCGCCAGCAGCCTGTCTAGCGGGACTCAAGAGACCCAGTACTTC. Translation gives CASSLSSGTQETQYF.

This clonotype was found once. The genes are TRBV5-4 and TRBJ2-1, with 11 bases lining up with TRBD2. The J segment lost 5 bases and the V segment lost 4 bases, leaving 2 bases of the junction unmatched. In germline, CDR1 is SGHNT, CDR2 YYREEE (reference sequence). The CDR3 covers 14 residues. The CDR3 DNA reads TGTGCCAGCAGCCCGGGACTAGCGGACAATGAGCAGTTCTTC. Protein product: CASSPGLADNEQFF.